What follows describes a single TCR beta chain. Antigen: not known. This record belongs to a study of regulatory T cells in long-lasting Graves disease. Trimming took 0 bases from V and 5 from J, leaving 8 bases between them. CDR1 is LNHDA and CDR2 is SQIVND in the germline V gene (reference sequence). The CDR3 sequence is 14 residues long. This sample's time point: newly diagnosed GD, antithyroid drugs for less than 3 months. Construction of the TCR library relied on RNA isolated from PBMCs. Study observations and caveats: Persistent cases favored TRBV28, TRBJ1-2 and TRBJ2-5. The number of shared public clonotypes was higher in persistent patients (under 3,000) than new patients (966).

Arm-PCR of CDR3 regions with iRepertoire HTBI primers generated TCR beta libraries. MiXCR, applied by TCRdb to the multiplex PCR reads, yields one record per CDR3 protein. This table holds 520,000 or so distinct CDR3 sequences, around 12% found once. These data also formed part of another study, on T cells in Graves' hyperthyroidism and ophthalmopathy. That publication notes: TCR CDR3 regions were first amplified by RT-PCR with HTBI primers.

The V gene is TRBV19, the J gene TRBJ1-5; no clear D. The TCR comes from a woman in her 30s with Graves disease. Sequencing used peripheral blood mononuclear cells (PBMCs), obtained at new diagnosis, from a patient treated with antithyroid drugs. The CDR3 loop is CASSIDLEDQPQHF. The CDR3 coding sequence is TGTGCCAGTAGTATAGATCTTGAGGATCAGCCCCAGCATTTT.